What follows is one T cell receptor beta chain and its context. The assay was immunoSEQ multiplex PCR, and TCRdb's table has in-frame clones only and misses some. Altogether 99,000 or so clones are present, roughly 92% being singletons, with the ten largest covering over 0.85%. The data stem from a study of T cell changes during pregnancy in multiple sclerosis. With V trimmed by 5 bases and J by 3 bases, 7 bases remained unmatched. Germline loops: CDR1 LNHDA, CDR2 SQIVND (reference sequence). The CDR3 loop spans 16 amino acids. Material: peripheral blood, obtained after pregnancy. The chain recombines TRBV19 with TRBJ2-7; 13 bases align to TRBD2. The sequence came from a female donor with multiple sclerosis, enrolled in a pregnancy study. CDR3 in DNA: TGTGCCAGTAGTCTAACCGGACTAGCGGGGGACTACGAGCAGTACTTC. Its translation is CASSLTGLAGDYEQYF.